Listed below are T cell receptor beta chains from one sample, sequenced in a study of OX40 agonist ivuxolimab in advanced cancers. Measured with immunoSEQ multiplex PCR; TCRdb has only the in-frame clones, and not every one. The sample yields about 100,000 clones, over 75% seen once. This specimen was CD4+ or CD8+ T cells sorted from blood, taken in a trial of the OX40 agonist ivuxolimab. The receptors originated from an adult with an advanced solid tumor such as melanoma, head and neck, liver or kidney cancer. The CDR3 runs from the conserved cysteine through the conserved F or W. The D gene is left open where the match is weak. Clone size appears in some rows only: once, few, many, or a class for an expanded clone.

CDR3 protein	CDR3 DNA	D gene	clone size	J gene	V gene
CASSSAGQNTEAFF	TGCGCCAGCAGCTCCGCAGGACAGAACACTGAAGCTTTCTTT	-	few	TRBJ1-1	TRBV5-1
CASSLRDRQNYGYTF	TGTGCCAGCAGTCTGCGGGACAGGCAGAACTATGGCTACACCTTC	TRBD1	-	TRBJ1-2	TRBV6-1
CASSTLYEQYF	TGTGCCAGCAGCACCCTCTACGAGCAGTACTTC	-	-	TRBJ2-7	TRBV6-5
CASSEGQGNSPLHF	TGTGCCAGCAGTGAGGGACAGGGGAATTCACCCCTCCACTTT	TRBD1	-	TRBJ1-6	TRBV6-4
CASGPEGRGPFF	TGTGCCAGCGGCCCCGAGGGCAGGGGTCCTTTTTTT	-	-	TRBJ1-4	TRBV2
CASSLAGVRMNTEAFF	TGTGCCAGCAGCTTGGCCGGGGTTCGGATGAACACTGAAGCTTTCTTT	-	-	TRBJ1-1	TRBV5-4
CASSPRQGANTEAFF	TGTGCCAGCAGCCCCCGACAGGGGGCGAACACTGAAGCTTTCTTT	TRBD1	-	TRBJ1-1	TRBV13
CASSRDWILNEQFF	TGTGCCAGTTCACGGGACTGGATACTCAATGAGCAGTTCTTC	-	-	TRBJ2-1	TRBV25-1
CASSAVVNTEAFF	TGCGCCAGCAGTGCCGTTGTGAACACTGAAGCTTTCTTT	-	-	TRBJ1-1	TRBV5-1
CASGVEGRNTEAFF	TGTGCTAGTGGGGTGGAGGGGAGAAACACTGAAGCTTTCTTT	-	few	TRBJ1-1	TRBV12-5
CASRSPDEQYF	TGTGCCAGCAGGTCGCCCGACGAGCAGTACTTC	-	-	TRBJ2-7	TRBV28
CASRQSLAGSYEQYF	TGTGCCAGCAGACAGAGTCTAGCGGGCTCCTACGAGCAGTACTTC	TRBD2	-	TRBJ2-7	TRBV6-5
CASSLDRNTGELFF	TGTGCCAGCTCCCTGGACAGGAACACCGGGGAGCTGTTTTTT	-	-	TRBJ2-2	TRBV18
CSVQQRDLADTQYF	TGCAGCGTTCAACAGCGGGACCTAGCAGATACGCAGTATTTT	TRBD2	once	TRBJ2-3	TRBV29-1
CASSLVWGIIRETQYF	TGTGCCAGCAGCTTAGTCTGGGGAATCATCCGGGAGACCCAGTACTTC	-	once	TRBJ2-5	TRBV7-9
CASSLAWGSGANVLTF	TGTGCCAGCAGCCTGGCCTGGGGCTCTGGGGCCAACGTCCTGACTTTC	-	-	TRBJ2-6	TRBV5-4
CASSFNTGGFETQYF	TGTGCCAGCAGCTTCAACACGGGGGGGTTCGAGACCCAGTACTTC	TRBD2	-	TRBJ2-5	TRBV11-3
CASSEARRLSYEQYF	TGTGCCAGCAGTGAAGCGCGCAGATTGTCCTACGAGCAGTACTTC	-	-	TRBJ2-7	TRBV6-1
CASSKQGTQETQYF	TGTGCCAGCAGCAAACAGGGTACGCAAGAGACCCAGTACTTC	-	-	TRBJ2-5	TRBV28
CASSLVNEQFF	TGTGCCAGCAGTTTGGTCAATGAGCAGTTCTTC	-	-	TRBJ2-1	TRBV28
CASSHRSDIYEQYF	TGTGCCAGCAGCCATAGGTCGGACATCTACGAGCAGTACTTC	-	-	TRBJ2-7	TRBV7-9
CASSLDGQGDEKLFF	TGTGCCAGCAGCTTAGACGGGCAGGGGGACGAAAAACTGTTTTTT	TRBD1	-	TRBJ1-4	TRBV7-2
CASRGVGQGLSGYTF	TGTGCCAGCAGAGGGGTGGGACAGGGTCTGAGTGGCTACACCTTC	TRBD1	-	TRBJ1-2	TRBV2
CASSLGVASGTEAFF	TGTGCCAGCAGCTTGGGGGTTGCGTCGGGCACTGAAGCTTTCTTT	-	-	TRBJ1-1	TRBV5-7
CASSFGTSGSLSGEQYF	TGTGCCAGCAGCTTCGGGACTAGCGGGAGTCTGAGTGGCGAGCAGTACTTC	TRBD2	-	TRBJ2-7	TRBV7-8
CASSSQGRGPHNEQFF	TGTGCCAGCAGTTCCCAGGGGCGGGGGCCTCACAATGAGCAGTTCTTC	-	-	TRBJ2-1	TRBV6-5
CASSLEGPGYGYTF	TGTGCCAGCAGCTTAGAGGGGCCGGGCTATGGCTACACCTTC	-	-	TRBJ1-2	TRBV7-9
CASSYPREASGKPYNEQFF	TGTGCCAGCAGCTACCCCCGGGAGGCTAGCGGGAAGCCCTACAATGAGCAGTTCTTC	TRBD2	-	TRBJ2-1	TRBV7-9
CASSYLHGNNYGYTF	TGCGCCAGCAGCTATCTACACGGAAATAACTATGGCTACACCTTC	-	-	TRBJ1-2	TRBV5-1
CASSLGSGQGGYTF	TGCGCCAGCAGCTTGGGTTCAGGGCAAGGAGGCTACACCTTC	-	-	TRBJ1-2	TRBV5-1
CASSPRTGNTEAFF	TGCGCCAGCAGCCCTAGGACAGGGAACACTGAAGCTTTCTTT	TRBD1	few	TRBJ1-1	TRBV5-1
CAISEGTEAFF	TGTGCCATCAGTGAGGGAACTGAAGCTTTCTTT	-	-	TRBJ1-1	TRBV10-3
CATGQIQETQYF	TGTGCCACCGGACAGATCCAAGAGACCCAGTACTTC	-	-	TRBJ2-5	TRBV2
CASRETGGAYNEQFF	TGTGCCAGCAGGGAAACAGGGGGCGCGTACAATGAGCAGTTCTTC	TRBD1	-	TRBJ2-1	TRBV2
CASRLAGVSYNEQFF	TGCGCCAGCAGGCTAGCGGGAGTATCCTACAATGAGCAGTTCTTC	TRBD2	-	TRBJ2-1	TRBV5-1
CASSFRPLTGSNTEAFF	TGTGCCAGCAGCTTTAGGCCCTTGACAGGATCGAACACTGAAGCTTTCTTT	-	-	TRBJ1-1	TRBV7-8
CSVDRGSNEQFF	TGCAGCGTTGATCGGGGCTCCAATGAGCAGTTCTTC	-	once	TRBJ2-1	TRBV29-1
CASSTGASYNEQFF	TGTGCCAGCAGCACAGGGGCCTCCTACAATGAGCAGTTCTTC	TRBD1	-	TRBJ2-1	TRBV7-3
CSVVRGGNEQFF	TGCAGCGTTGTGCGGGGGGGAAATGAGCAGTTCTTC	TRBD2	-	TRBJ2-1	TRBV29-1
CASSTSRTGNEKLFF	TGTGCCAGTAGTACGTCAAGGACGGGAAATGAAAAACTGTTTTTT	-	few	TRBJ1-4	TRBV19
CASSLRRQTSSEQYF	TGTGCCAGCAGCTTAAGACGGCAGACCAGCTCCGAGCAGTACTTC	-	-	TRBJ2-7	TRBV7-8
CAWSVKGVEETQYF	TGTGCCTGGAGTGTAAAGGGGGTTGAAGAGACCCAGTACTTC	-	-	TRBJ2-5	TRBV30
CASSLGGSINEQFF	TGCGCCAGCAGCTTGGGGGGATCTATCAATGAGCAGTTCTTC	-	-	TRBJ2-1	TRBV5-1
CASSLLGQYSNQPQHF	TGTGCCAGCAGTTTATTGGGGCAGTATAGCAATCAGCCCCAGCATTTT	-	-	TRBJ1-5	TRBV27
CASSTRTVVEQYF	TGTGCCAGCAGCACCCGGACAGTCGTCGAGCAGTACTTC	-	-	TRBJ2-7	TRBV11-2
CAIRGVSNEKLFF	TGTGCCATTAGAGGGGTATCTAATGAAAAACTGTTTTTT	-	-	TRBJ1-4	TRBV10-3
CASSQDLQGDYGYTF	TGTGCCAGCAGCCAAGATCTACAGGGGGACTATGGCTACACCTTC	TRBD1	-	TRBJ1-2	TRBV4-2
CASSPGPANTEAFF	TGTGCCAGCAGCCCAGGACCGGCGAACACTGAAGCTTTCTTT	-	few	TRBJ1-1	TRBV2
CASSLELGGYWTDTQYF	TGTGCCAGCAGCTTAGAATTGGGGGGGTATTGGACAGATACGCAGTATTTT	TRBD2	-	TRBJ2-3	TRBV7-8
CASSLAGASYNEQFF	TGCGCCAGCAGCCTGGCGGGTGCCTCCTACAATGAGCAGTTCTTC	-	-	TRBJ2-1	TRBV5-1
CSVVRGGTEAFF	TGCAGCGTTGTTCGTGGTGGGACTGAAGCTTTCTTT	-	-	TRBJ1-1	TRBV29-1
CSASGGALYSF	TGCAGTGCTAGTGGAGGGGCCTTATATTCCTTC	-	-	TRBJ1-2	TRBV20-1
CASRHKEKLFF	TGTGCCAGCAGACATAAAGAAAAACTGTTTTTT	-	-	TRBJ1-4	TRBV6-6
CASKSGGAWYEQYF	TGTGCCAGCAAAAGCGGGGGGGCCTGGTACGAGCAGTACTTC	TRBD2	few	TRBJ2-7	TRBV6-1
CASSLGDRANYGYTF	TGCGCCAGCAGCTTGGGGGACAGGGCTAACTATGGCTACACCTTC	TRBD1	-	TRBJ1-2	TRBV5-1